One and the same sample provided the 23 T cell receptor beta chains below, sequenced in a study of blood T cell repertoires in COVID-19. Measured with immunoSEQ multiplex PCR; TCRdb has only the in-frame clones, and not every one. This sample has 200,000 to 250,000 clones, with about 87% found just once. The sequenced material came from PBMCs or T cells enriched from blood (not recorded which). Source of these receptors: a young man who had recovered from COVID-19.

The rearrangement joins TRBV7-2 to TRBJ2-2; 8 bases match TRBD1. Per germline, CDR1 SGHTA and CDR2 FQGNSA. With 1 base clipped from V and 7 bases from J, the junction kept 11 bases outside the gene matches. The CDR3 sequence is 17 residues long. The CDR3 bases are TGTGCCAGCAGCTTAGTGGGTGGGACAGGCCTCCGCGGGGAGCTGTTTTTT. Amino acid sequence: CASSLVGGTGLRGELFF. The whole variable domain, filled in from reference TRBV7-2 and TRBJ2-2, reads GAGVSQSPSNKVTEKGKDVELRCDPISGHTALYWYRQSLGQGLEFLIYFQGNSAPDKSGLPSDRFSAERTGGSVSTLTIQRTQQEDSAVYLCASSLVGGTGLRGELFFGEGSRLTVL.

V usage is TRBV2 and J usage is TRBJ2-7, with 10 bases aligning to TRBD2. CDR1 and CDR2 (germline): SNHLY, FYNNEI. Losses at the gene ends were 10 bases for V and 6 bases for J; bases not matched to a gene: 15. There are 15 residues in the CDR3. This CDR3 is CATGTSVAGGVEQYF. CDR3 DNA: TGTGCCACAGGGACTAGCGTCGCTGGGGGGGTCGAGCAGTACTTC.

The chain couples TRBV19 to TRBJ2-1, with 12 nucleotides matching TRBD2. The CDR3 consists of 15 residues. J lost 7 bases, V lost 5 bases, and 6 bases had no gene match. In germline, CDR1 is LNHDA, CDR2 SQIVND (reference sequence). The DNA of the CDR3 is TGTGCCAGTAGTCCCTGGACTAGCGGGAAGAATGAGCAGTTCTTC. As protein: CASSPWTSGKNEQFF.

The chain has TRBV18 and TRBJ1-1, with TRBD1 matching over 9 bases. Germline V gene lookup returns CDR1 KGHSH and CDR2 LQKENI. The CDR3 is 16 residues long. Unmatched junction bases numbered 14, after V lost 6 bases and J lost 6 bases. In DNA, the CDR3 is TGTGCCAGCTCCCCTGGGACAGGGCTATTGAGGGCTGAAGCTTTCTTT. This translates into CASSPGTGLLRAEAFF.

The chain carries TRBV28 and TRBJ1-2, with a tentative D call TRBD1 (5 bases). This CDR3 contains 14 residues. V was clipped by 5 bases and J by 1 base, with 11 bases between them. Germline V gene data show CDR1 as MDHEN and CDR2 as SYDVKM. As DNA, the CDR3 is TGTGCCAGCAGTCTACCGACAGTTAACTATGGCTACACCTTC. Protein sequence: CASSLPTVNYGYTF.

The chain has TRBV7-2 and TRBJ2-2; tentatively, D is TRBD1 (5 bases). This CDR3 region has 14 residues. The V and J ends lost 6 bases and 1 base respectively, with 9 bases between them. In germline, CDR1 is SGHTA, CDR2 FQGNSA. For the CDR3, the DNA is TGTGCCAGCAGGATAGGACAGAACACCGGGGAGCTGTTTTTT. It encodes CASRIGQNTGELFF. The full variable domain, completed using reference TRBV7-2 and TRBJ2-2, is GAGVSQSPSNKVTEKGKDVELRCDPISGHTALYWYRQSLGQGLEFLIYFQGNSAPDKSGLPSDRFSAERTGGSVSTLTIQRTQQEDSAVYLCASRIGQNTGELFFGEGSRLTVL.

The chain is built from TRBV12-5 and TRBJ1-1; D gene unclear. The germline V gene has CDR1 LGHNT and CDR2 FRNRAP. The CDR3 sequence is 13 residues long. V lost 3 bases to trimming and J lost 4 bases, with 9 bases between them. As DNA, the CDR3 is TGTGCTAGTGGTTTTGAGGGCGGCACTGAAGCTTTCTTT. It encodes CASGFEGGTEAFF.

This sequence joins TRBV29-1 and TRBJ1-1; maybe TRBD1 (5 bases). This CDR3 has 11 amino acids. Germline CDR1 SQVTM, CDR2 ANQGSEA. With 7 bases removed from V and 6 bases from J, the gap between germline ends came to 12 bases. The CDR3 region is CSGGKGSEAFF. The CDR3 bases are TGCAGCGGTGGGAAGGGGTCTGAAGCTTTCTTT. Full variable domain (remainder filled in from reference TRBV29-1 and TRBJ1-1): SAVISQKPSRDICQRGTSLTIQCQVDSQVTMMFWYRQQPGQSLTLIATANQGSEATYESGFVIDKFPISRPNLTFSTLTVSNMSPEDSSIYLCSGGKGSEAFFGQGTRLTVV.

The chain couples TRBV27 to TRBJ1-6; TRBD1 aligns across 9 bases. J lost 7 bases, V lost 4 bases, and 2 bases had no gene match. The CDR3 is made up of 14 amino acids. Germline V CDR1 and CDR2: MNHEY, SMNVEV (reference sequence). In DNA form, the CDR3 reads TGTGCCAGCAGTTCGGGACAGGGCAATTCACCCCTCCACTTT. It specifies CASSSGQGNSPLHF.

The sample holds one count of this clone. The chain has TRBV29-1 and TRBJ1-2; 8 nucleotides match TRBD1. The germline V gene has CDR1 SQVTM and CDR2 ANQGSEA. The CDR3 runs 12 residues. The junction had 5 bases not matched to a gene; V was cut back by 4 bases and J by 7 bases. CDR3 DNA sequence: TGCAGCGTTGGCCAGGGGGCGGGTGGCTACACCTTC. It yields the protein CSVGQGAGGYTF. The full variable domain, its missing parts supplied by reference TRBV29-1 and TRBJ1-2, is SAVISQKPSRDICQRGTSLTIQCQVDSQVTMMFWYRQQPGQSLTLIATANQGSEATYESGFVIDKFPISRPNLTFSTLTVSNMSPEDSSIYLCSVGQGAGGYTFGSGTRLTVV.

The genes are TRBV27 and TRBJ1-1; 8 nucleotides line up with TRBD1. The germline CDR1 and CDR2 sequences are MNHEY and SMNVEV (reference sequence). With 5 bases clipped from V and 6 bases from J, the junction kept 5 bases outside the gene matches. The CDR3 loop spans 13 amino acids. The CDR3 DNA is TGTGCCAGCAGTCTCCAGGGGGCACCTGAAGCTTTCTTT. It yields the protein CASSLQGAPEAFF.

The chain has TRBV30 and TRBJ1-5; 9 bases are shared with TRBD1. The CDR3 covers 15 residues. CDR1 is GTSNPN, CDR2 SVGIG, per germline (reference sequence). Trimming took 1 base from V and 3 from J; bases not matched to a gene: 4. CDR3 region: CAWSGGQGNNQPQHF. CDR3 coding DNA: TGTGCCTGGAGTGGGGGACAGGGCAACAATCAGCCCCAGCATTTT.

The chain couples TRBV11-2 to TRBJ2-7, with D maybe TRBD1 (6 bases). Trimming pared 9 bases from V and 0 bases from J, leaving 15 bases between. This CDR3 region has 14 residues. Germline V gives CDR1 SGHAT, CDR2 FQNNGV. CDR3 in DNA: TGTGCCAGTCTAAAGGCAGGGGCCTCCTACGAGCAGTACTTC. Translation gives CASLKAGASYEQYF.

This clone has a handful of counts. This sequence joins TRBV2 and TRBJ2-5; possible D gene TRBD1, 6 bases. Germline V gene sequence: CDR1 SNHLY, CDR2 FYNNEI. This CDR3 contains 14 residues. Trimming stripped 8 bases from V and 4 bases from J, with 17 bases between. The CDR3 DNA sequence: TGTGCCAGCGAGGTCGTCCAGGGGCGAGAGACCCAGTACTTC. This sequence encodes CASEVVQGRETQYF.

The V call is TRBV28, the J call TRBJ2-3; 8 bases align to TRBD2. Per germline, CDR1 MDHEN and CDR2 SYDVKM. Unmatched junction bases numbered 7, after V lost 5 bases and J lost 3 bases. The CDR3 consists of 15 residues. The CDR3 sequence is CASSPGGLETDTQYF. The CDR3 region has the DNA TGTGCCAGCAGTCCTGGGGGACTAGAGACAGATACGCAGTATTTT.

This chain connects TRBV7-8 to TRBJ2-3; unclear D gene. In germline, CDR1 is SGHVS, CDR2 FQNEAQ. This CDR3 comprises 14 residues. Trimming stripped 3 bases from V and 2 bases from J, with 9 bases between. The CDR3 is CASSFLQTTDTQYF. As DNA, the CDR3 is TGTGCCAGCAGCTTTTTACAGACCACAGATACGCAGTATTTT.

This chain uses TRBV4-2 with TRBJ1-2; 7 nucleotides agree with TRBD1. Germline-derived CDR1 and CDR2 are LGHNA and YNFKEQ. This CDR3 region has 15 residues. V lost 1 base to trimming and J lost 3 bases; unmatched junction nucleotides: 5. The CDR3 DNA follows: TGTGCCAGCAGCCAAGCTATCGGACAGGACTATGGCTACACCTTC. Its translation: CASSQAIGQDYGYTF.

The chain employs TRBV18 and TRBJ1-4; D call uncertain. Germline assignment: CDR1 KGHSH and CDR2 LQKENI. With 4 bases removed from V and 8 bases from J, the gap between germline ends came to 8 bases. This CDR3 spans 12 amino acids. CDR3 region: CASSLKQEKLFF. The CDR3 DNA follows: TGTGCCAGCTCACTAAAACAGGAAAAACTGTTTTTT.

The J gene is TRBJ2-7, the V gene TRBV6-5; 8 nucleotides align to TRBD2. This CDR3 has 16 residues. Looked up from germline, CDR1 is MNHEY and CDR2 is SVGAGI. The ends lost 3 bases at V and 3 bases at J; junction bases unmatched: 10. CDR3 amino acids: CASSYGSGSPYYEQYF. Here the CDR3 DNA reads TGTGCCAGCAGTTATGGGAGCGGGAGTCCCTACTACGAGCAGTACTTC.

V is TRBV9 and J is TRBJ2-1, with 7 bases identical to TRBD1. This CDR3 is built from 15 residues. Germline-derived CDR1 and CDR2 are SGDLS and YYNGEE. The trim removed 4 bases at V and 5 bases at J, leaving 9 bases unmatched. CDR3 DNA sequence: TGTGCCAGCAGCCTGCCCGGGACAGTTGACAATGAGCAGTTCTTC. It yields the protein CASSLPGTVDNEQFF.

The rearrangement links TRBV9 to TRBJ1-2; TRBD1 matches 9 bases. In germline, CDR1 is SGDLS, CDR2 YYNGEE. The CDR3 contains 13 residues. V was clipped by 5 bases and J by 4 bases; unmatched bases: 3. CDR3 loop: CASRQTGGYGYTF. CDR3 coding DNA: TGTGCCAGCAGACAGACAGGGGGCTATGGCTACACCTTC.

The CDR3 coding sequence is TGTGCCAGCAGCGCCGGGGGATATAGCAATCAGCCCCAGCATTTT. Translated, it gives CASSAGGYSNQPQHF. This sequence joins TRBV7-2 and TRBJ1-5; D is possibly TRBD1 (5 bases). Germline V gives CDR1 SGHTA, CDR2 FQGNSA. With 5 bases removed from V and 0 bases from J, the gap between germline ends came to 11 bases. This CDR3 has 15 residues.

This clone was detected only once. V usage is TRBV7-2 and J usage is TRBJ1-2; 11 nucleotides line up with TRBD1. Germline CDR1 is SGHTA and CDR2 is FQGNSA. The V and J ends lost 5 bases and 8 bases, in that order; junction bases with no gene match: 10. The CDR3 totals 15 residues. This chain's CDR3 is CASSLQAGTGGGYTF. Here the CDR3 DNA reads TGTGCCAGCAGCCTGCAAGCCGGGACAGGGGGAGGCTACACCTTC. Full variable domain (rest looked up from reference TRBV7-2 and TRBJ1-2): GAGVSQSPSNKVTEKGKDVELRCDPISGHTALYWYRQSLGQGLEFLIYFQGNSAPDKSGLPSDRFSAERTGGSVSTLTIQRTQQEDSAVYLCASSLQAGTGGGYTFGSGTRLTVV.